This entry describes one T cell receptor beta chain. This record belongs to a study of control samples from healthy donors and cancer patients. V was trimmed by 3 bases and J by 8 bases, leaving 11 bases between them. CDR1 and CDR2 (germline): MNHEY, SMNVEV (reference sequence). This CDR3 spans 13 amino acids. Using immunoSEQ multiplex PCR, the repertoire was profiled, and TCRdb retains in-frame clones only, with some absent. The repertoire holds 150,000 to 200,000 clones, with over 85% as singletons. This sequence originates from a man aged 25-40 years in good health. V and J are TRBV27 and TRBJ1-3; D ambiguous. Sequences were obtained from blood. The CDR3 region has the DNA TGTGCCAGCAGTTTGACTTTTAGGGACACCATATATTTT. This sequence encodes CASSLTFRDTIYF.